Listed below are T cell receptor beta chains from one sample, sequenced in a study of T cell responses to AZD1222 COVID-19 vaccine. Assay: immunoSEQ multiplex PCR; the TCRdb copy retains only in-frame clones and omits some. Of more than 100,000 clones listed, 85% to 90% are singletons. Source: peripheral blood, taken on day 0 of AZD1222 vaccination. Every receptor here comes from an adult in good health. The conserved cysteine and the conserved F or W are not part of the CDR3 here. The size entry is marked missing in some rows and otherwise reads once, few, many or a size class.

TRBV27	.	TRBJ1-1	ASSPTSRGPTEAF
TRBV18	.	TRBJ1-4	ASSPPAGRGATNEKLF
TRBV7-2	.	TRBJ2-3	ASNPGGPDTQY
TRBV28	once	TRBJ2-7	ASSFRGSSYEQY
TRBV6-2/TRBV6-3	.	TRBJ2-1	ASSSYRASGSYNEQF
TRBV28	.	TRBJ2-3	ASSLGGTQY
TRBV5-1	once	TRBJ2-7	ASSLPTGRTYEQY
TRBV10-1	.	TRBJ1-1	ASSGGRNTEAF
TRBV7-2	.	TRBJ2-1	ASSPMGQGTYNEQF
TRBV28	.	TRBJ1-4	ASTLGVGTTNEKLF
TRBV19	.	TRBJ2-1	ASSMGDREDNEQF
TRBV30	few	TRBJ2-7	AWSGPGLAPSSYEQY
TRBV10-3	.	TRBJ2-1	AISGLGLSSESSYNEQF
TRBV30	.	TRBJ2-7	AWSVLHSEQY
TRBV30	.	TRBJ1-4	AWSPDRGHGEKLF
TRBV7-3	.	TRBJ2-1	ASSLTVPYNEQF
TRBV28	.	TRBJ2-7	ASSSTGPSYEQY
TRBV11-2	few	TRBJ2-7	ASSPLVRAYEQY
TRBV7-7	.	TRBJ2-7	ASSLGPRTSGGTCSYEQY